Following are 27 T cell receptor beta chains from one sample sequenced in a study of blood T cell repertoires in COVID-19. The method was immunoSEQ multiplex PCR; TCRdb's version includes in-frame clones alone and lacks a portion of them. Among 60,000 or so clones listed, roughly 80% were seen once. Sequencing was done on a sample of peripheral blood. Receptor source: a man aged 55 to 70 with acute or convalescent COVID-19.

The V call is TRBV2, the J call TRBJ1-2; no definite D call. This CDR3 has 17 residues. Trimming removed 3 bases from V and 0 bases from J, with 17 bases in between. Germline CDR1 reads SNHLY; CDR2 reads FYNNEI. CDR3 coding DNA: TGTGCCAGCAGTGAGAGAGACAATTACCCTTCTAACTATGGCTACACCTTC. Translation: CASSERDNYPSNYGYTF.

The rearrangement uses TRBV2 and TRBJ2-3; 7 bases are shared with TRBD2. CDR1 and CDR2 from the germline V gene are SNHLY and FYNNEI. Germline trimming cut 6 bases from V and 2 bases from J; bases unmatched to any gene: 11. This CDR3 is built from 16 residues. CDR3 in amino acids: CASRLGGLADTDTQYF. Here the CDR3 DNA reads TGTGCCAGCAGGTTGGGAGGGCTAGCGGACACAGATACGCAGTATTTT. The full variable domain, rest sourced from reference TRBV2 and TRBJ2-3, is EPEVTQTPSHQVTQMGQEVILRCVPISNHLYFYWYRQILGQKVEFLVSFYNNEISEKSEIFDDQFSVERPDGSNFTLKIRSTKLEDSAMYFCASRLGGLADTDTQYFGPGTRLTVL.

CDR3 sequence: CASTRQTGGSYSPLHF. The CDR3 region has the DNA TGTGCCAGCACCCGACAGACAGGGGGCTCGTATTCACCCCTCCACTTT. The rearrangement uses TRBV11-2 and TRBJ1-6, with 10 positions matching TRBD1. CDR1 and CDR2 (germline): SGHAT, FQNNGV. The trim removed 7 bases at V and 8 bases at J, leaving 11 bases unmatched. The CDR3 runs to 16 residues.

This chain uses TRBV30 with TRBJ1-5; weak D call: TRBD1 (5 bases). This CDR3 contains 14 residues. From germline, CDR1 is GTSNPN and CDR2 SVGIG (reference sequence). The germline V and J ends were trimmed by 5 bases and 2 bases, with 13 bases remaining between them. The CDR3 loop reads CAWARGTGNQPQHF. CDR3 bases: TGTGCCTGGGCCCGGGGGACTGGCAATCAGCCCCAGCATTTT.

V is TRBV30 and J is TRBJ1-2; 10 bases are shared with TRBD1. V shed 2 bases, J shed 8 bases, and the junction held 5 bases outside the gene matches. CDR1 and CDR2 (germline): GTSNPN, SVGIG (reference sequence). This CDR3 is 13 amino acids long. CDR3 DNA: TGTGCCTGGAGTTTGACAGGGGGCGGGGGCTACACCTTC. Residues: CAWSLTGGGGYTF.

The sample holds one count of this clone. This chain uses TRBV6-1 with TRBJ1-1; D gene ambiguous. Germline CDR1 MNHNS, CDR2 SASEGT. This CDR3 has 13 residues. V was shortened by 1 base and J by 4 bases, with 7 bases between the two germline ends. The CDR3 nucleotides are TGTGCCAGCAGTGAAGACGGGTTCACTGAAGCTTTCTTT. Its protein is CASSEDGFTEAFF.

The rearrangement links TRBV18 to TRBJ1-6, with TRBD1 matching 10 bases. Germline lookup yields CDR1 KGHSH and CDR2 LQKENI. V was clipped by 8 bases and J by 8 bases; unmatched bases: 3. This CDR3 is built from 13 residues. The CDR3 reads CASGGQGDSPLHF. In DNA form, the CDR3 reads TGTGCCAGCGGAGGACAGGGGGATTCACCCCTCCACTTT.

This rearrangement joins TRBV24-1 to TRBJ2-5; tentatively, D is TRBD1 (6 bases). With 5 bases removed from V and 4 bases from J, the gap between germline ends came to 16 bases. There are 15 residues in the CDR3. The germline V gene encodes CDR1 KGHDR and CDR2 SFDVKD. In DNA form, the CDR3 reads TGTGCCACCAGTGTTAACAGGGCAAGCGGAGAGACCCAGTACTTC. It yields the protein CATSVNRASGETQYF.

The chain links TRBV5-6 to TRBJ2-7; TRBD2 aligns across 7 bases. With 3 bases clipped from V and 0 bases from J, the junction kept 15 bases outside the gene matches. CDR3 size: 18 residues. CDR1 and CDR2 from the germline V gene are SGHDT and YYEEEE. The CDR3 DNA reads as TGTGCCAGCAGCTCGGTTGTTAGCGGGCCCTCTTACTCCTACGAGCAGTACTTC. This codes for CASSSVVSGPSYSYEQYF.

This rearrangement joins TRBV7-2 to TRBJ2-2; 10 bases match TRBD2. The length of the CDR3 is 15 residues. V shed 2 bases and J 6 bases; nucleotides not matched to a gene: 3. The V gene's germline CDR1 is SGHTA and CDR2 FQGNSA. CDR3 bases: TGTGCCAGCAGCTTAAAAAGCGGGGGGGCCGGGGAGCTGTTTTTT. Protein: CASSLKSGGAGELFF.

The V gene is TRBV2, the J gene TRBJ1-6; the D gene is possibly TRBD1 (5 bases). V was shortened by 1 base and J by 8 bases, with 12 bases between the two germline ends. Per the germline V gene, CDR1 is SNHLY and CDR2 is FYNNEI. The CDR3 contains 15 residues. The CDR3 DNA reads TGTGCCAGCAGTGAAGAGAGACCACAGGATTCACCCCTCCACTTT. It translates to CASSEERPQDSPLHF.

The J gene is TRBJ2-1, the V gene TRBV11-2, with TRBD2 identical over 7 bases. With V trimmed by 4 bases and J by 9 bases, 12 bases remained unmatched. The CDR3 is 15 residues long. CDR1 is SGHAT and CDR2 is FQNNGV in the germline V gene. The CDR3 loop is CASSSERIWGGEQFF. In DNA, the CDR3 is TGTGCCAGCAGCTCCGAGAGGATTTGGGGGGGTGAGCAGTTCTTC.

Notes on this clone: Other DNA sequences in the sample encode the same CDR3. The V gene is TRBV9, the J gene TRBJ2-7; TRBD1 matches at 9 bases. The J segment lost 2 bases and the V segment lost 0 bases, leaving 0 bases of the junction unmatched. The length of the CDR3 is 14 residues. Germline CDR1 reads SGDLS; CDR2 reads YYNGEE. CDR3 coding DNA: TGTGCCAGCAGCGTAGGGACAGGGGCCTACGAGCAGTACTTC. Its translation is CASSVGTGAYEQYF.

This rearrangement joins TRBV7-9 to TRBJ1-1; 8 bases are a match to TRBD1. Germline V gene lookup returns CDR1 SEHNR and CDR2 FQNEAQ (reference sequence). The J segment lost 5 bases and the V segment lost 8 bases, leaving 10 bases of the junction unmatched. This CDR3 is 14 amino acids long. CDR3 in DNA: TGTGCCAGCGTCTTTTCTACAGGGGGGACTGAAGCTTTCTTT. It is translated as CASVFSTGGTEAFF.

The chain uses TRBV29-1 and TRBJ2-3; the match to TRBD2 covers 9 bases. The CDR3 length is 16 residues. V was pared by 4 bases and J by 0 bases, with 8 bases of the junction left unmatched. Germline V gives CDR1 SQVTM, CDR2 ANQGSEA. CDR3 nucleotide sequence: TGCAGCGTTGTGCCAGCGACTAGCGGCAGCACAGATACGCAGTATTTT. Amino acid sequence: CSVVPATSGSTDTQYF.

The V call is TRBV13, the J call TRBJ1-1; D is possibly TRBD1 (5 bases). Trimming shortened V by 5 bases and J by 4 bases, and 14 bases separated the two germline ends. Germline values: CDR1 PRHDT, CDR2 FYEKMQ (reference sequence). The CDR3 has 14 amino acids. This CDR3 is CASSTWGRGTEAFF. The CDR3 nucleotides read TGTGCCAGCAGCACATGGGGGAGGGGCACTGAAGCTTTCTTT.

The sample holds one count of this clone. The V call is TRBV5-1, the J call TRBJ2-3; the D is unclear. Germline V gene lookup returns CDR1 SGHRS and CDR2 YFSETQ. The V and J ends lost 7 bases and 4 bases respectively, with 16 bases between them. This CDR3 contains 14 residues. CDR3 nucleotides: TGCGCCAGCGGGCAGCATTCCCAGTCAGATACGCAGTATTTT. Its protein product is CASGQHSQSDTQYF.

The chain has TRBV7-9 and TRBJ2-1, with TRBD2 as a possible D gene (6 bases). V shed 4 bases and J shed 5 bases, with 12 bases lying between them. CDR1 and CDR2 (germline): SEHNR, FQNEAQ (reference sequence). This CDR3 has 14 amino acids. CDR3 residues: CASSSTGRNNEQFF. CDR3 nucleotide sequence: TGTGCCAGCAGCTCTACCGGGAGAAACAATGAGCAGTTCTTC.

This clone was detected a few times. The chain recombines TRBV30 with TRBJ1-2; D possibly corresponds to TRBD1 (5 bases). V lost 3 bases and J 5 bases, leaving 19 bases between the germline ends. Germline CDR1 reads GTSNPN; CDR2 reads SVGIG (reference sequence). The CDR3 sequence is 15 residues long. CDR3 coding DNA: TGTGCCTGGAGGCCAGGGATGGGGGGTGGTTATGGCTACACCTTC. This codes for CAWRPGMGGGYGYTF.

This clone showed up just a few times. The CDR3 nucleotides are TGTGCCAGCGGCGGGACTAGCGATTCCGGGGAGCTGTTTTTT. As protein: CASGGTSDSGELFF. V and J are TRBV2 and TRBJ2-2; 10 nucleotides line up with TRBD2. The CDR3 runs to 14 residues. The ends lost 8 bases at V and 6 bases at J; junction bases unmatched: 6. CDR1 and CDR2 (germline): SNHLY, FYNNEI.

The chain uses TRBV5-1 and TRBJ2-3, with D maybe TRBD2 (5 bases). V was trimmed by 1 base and J by 1 base, leaving 7 bases between them. The CDR3 has 14 amino acids. The germline V gene encodes CDR1 SGHRS and CDR2 YFSETQ. CDR3: CASSLSSGTDTQYF. As DNA, the CDR3 is TGCGCCAGCAGCTTGAGTAGCGGCACAGATACGCAGTATTTT.

The chain combines TRBV2 with TRBJ1-5; 9 bases line up with TRBD1. The V gene end was trimmed by 8 bases and the J gene end by 7 bases; junction bases not matched to a gene: 6. Germline V gives CDR1 SNHLY, CDR2 FYNNEI. This CDR3 region has 13 residues. CDR3 sequence reads: CASGLQGAQPQHF. DNA of the CDR3: TGTGCCAGCGGGTTACAGGGGGCACAGCCCCAGCATTTT.

The chain employs TRBV27 and TRBJ1-2; D is unclear. Trimming cost V 6 bases and J 6 bases, with 23 bases left between them. This CDR3 comprises 16 residues. Germline CDR1 reads MNHEY; CDR2 reads SMNVEV (reference sequence). The CDR3 bases are TGTGCCAGCAGGCCGTACCCCGACAACCTCGGGGATGGCTACACCTTC. This codes for CASRPYPDNLGDGYTF.

The chain combines TRBV7-8 with TRBJ1-2, with 8 nucleotides matching TRBD1. V lost 4 bases and J lost 12; bases outside the gene matches: 13. Germline V lookup: CDR1 SGHVS, CDR2 FQNEAQ. The CDR3 runs 14 residues. The CDR3 is CASSSTGAVRPDTF. In DNA form, the CDR3 reads TGTGCCAGCAGCTCGACAGGGGCCGTAAGGCCAGACACCTTC.

This clone has more than one count but fewer than ten. V usage is TRBV19 and J usage is TRBJ2-2; unclear D gene. Germline assignment: CDR1 LNHDA and CDR2 SQIVND (reference sequence). Trimming took 5 bases from V and 5 from J, leaving 12 bases between them. The CDR3 is 14 amino acids. CDR3 protein: CASSRQVATGELFF. The CDR3 region has the DNA TGTGCCAGTAGTCGCCAGGTGGCTACCGGGGAGCTGTTTTTT. Full variable domain (remainder filled in from reference TRBV19 and TRBJ2-2): DGGITQSPKYLFRKEGQNVTLSCEQNLNHDAMYWYRQDPGQGLRLIYYSQIVNDFQKGDIAEGYSVSREKKESFPLTVTSAQKNPTAFYLCASSRQVATGELFFGEGSRLTVL.

This chain uses TRBV27 with TRBJ2-5, with D possibly being TRBD2 (6 bases). The V gene's germline CDR1 is MNHEY and CDR2 SMNVEV (reference sequence). Trimming stripped 3 bases from V and 7 bases from J, with 24 bases between. The CDR3 runs 17 residues. CDR3 loop: CASSLSELGNHGGTQYF. The DNA of the CDR3 is TGTGCCAGCAGTTTGTCTGAACTGGGGAATCACGGGGGGACCCAGTACTTC.

The chain has TRBV30 and TRBJ2-5; 9 nucleotides agree with TRBD1. The germline gives CDR1 GTSNPN, CDR2 SVGIG (reference sequence). V lost 1 base, J lost 4 bases, and 7 bases stayed unmatched. This CDR3 has 15 residues. The CDR3 nucleotides are TGTGCCTGGAGTGAGACGACAGGGGGAGGAGAGACCCAGTACTTC. Its protein is CAWSETTGGGETQYF.